This T cell receptor (beta chain) was profiled in a study of OX40 agonist ivuxolimab in advanced cancers. In regard to this clone: Its target is unknown.

Assay used: immunoSEQ multiplex PCR; TCRdb lists only in-frame clones, some missing. The data hold about 61,000 clones, with 92% observed a single time. Sampled blood was obtained at baseline, cycle 4 day 1, and cycle 7 day 1. The study, taken as a whole, reports: Expanded peripheral T cell antigen specificity was not determined.

The starting material was CD4+ or CD8+ T cells sorted from blood, obtained in a trial of the OX40 agonist ivuxolimab. The receptor was derived from an adult with an advanced solid tumor such as melanoma, head and neck, liver or kidney cancer.

The CDR3 DNA follows: TGTGCCAGCAGCTTAGGGGGACTAGCGGGAATCTTAAGGAATGAGCAGTTCTTC. Translating gives CASSLGGLAGILRNEQFF. The chain carries TRBV13 and TRBJ2-1, with TRBD2 identical over 13 bases. Germline V CDR1 and CDR2: PRHDT, FYEKMQ (reference sequence). The trim removed 0 bases at V and 7 bases at J, leaving 9 bases unmatched. The length of the CDR3 is 18 residues.